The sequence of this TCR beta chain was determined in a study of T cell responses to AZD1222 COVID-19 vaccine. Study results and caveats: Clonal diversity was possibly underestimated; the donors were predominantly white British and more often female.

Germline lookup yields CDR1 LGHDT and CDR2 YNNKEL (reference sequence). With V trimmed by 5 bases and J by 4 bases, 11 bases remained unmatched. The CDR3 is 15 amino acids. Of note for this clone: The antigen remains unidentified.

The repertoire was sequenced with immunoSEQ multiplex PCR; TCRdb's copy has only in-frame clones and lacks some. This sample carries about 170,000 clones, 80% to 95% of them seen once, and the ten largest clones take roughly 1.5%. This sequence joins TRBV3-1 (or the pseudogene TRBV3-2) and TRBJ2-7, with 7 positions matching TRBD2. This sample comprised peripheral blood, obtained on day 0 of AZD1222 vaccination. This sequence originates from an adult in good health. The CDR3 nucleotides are TGTGCCAGCAGCTCTAGCGGCCTAGGGTCGTACGAGCAGTACTTC. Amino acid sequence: CASSSSGLGSYEQYF.